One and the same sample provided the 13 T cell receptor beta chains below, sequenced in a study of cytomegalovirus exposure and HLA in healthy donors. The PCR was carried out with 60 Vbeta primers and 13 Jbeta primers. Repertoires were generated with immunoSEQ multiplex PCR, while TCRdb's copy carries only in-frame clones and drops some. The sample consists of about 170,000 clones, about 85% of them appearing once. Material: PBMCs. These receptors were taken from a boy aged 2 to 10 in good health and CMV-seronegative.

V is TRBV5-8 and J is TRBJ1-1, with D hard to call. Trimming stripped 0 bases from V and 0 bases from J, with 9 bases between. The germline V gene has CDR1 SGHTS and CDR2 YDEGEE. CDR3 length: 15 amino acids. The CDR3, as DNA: TGTGCCAGCAGCTTGGAACCGAACTTGAACACTGAAGCTTTCTTT. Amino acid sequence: CASSLEPNLNTEAFF.

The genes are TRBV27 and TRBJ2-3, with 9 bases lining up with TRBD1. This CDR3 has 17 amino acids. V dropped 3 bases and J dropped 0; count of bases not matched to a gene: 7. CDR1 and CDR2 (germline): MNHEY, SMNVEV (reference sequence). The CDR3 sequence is CASSFLQGASSTDTQYF. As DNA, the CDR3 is TGTGCCAGCAGTTTTTTACAGGGGGCCAGTAGCACAGATACGCAGTATTTT.

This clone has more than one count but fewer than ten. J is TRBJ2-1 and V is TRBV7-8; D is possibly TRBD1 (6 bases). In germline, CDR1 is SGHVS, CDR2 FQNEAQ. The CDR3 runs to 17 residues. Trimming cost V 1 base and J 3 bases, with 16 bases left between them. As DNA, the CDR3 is TGTGCCAGCAGCTTAGTTTACAAGGACAGATACTACAATGAGCAGTTCTTC. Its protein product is CASSLVYKDRYYNEQFF.

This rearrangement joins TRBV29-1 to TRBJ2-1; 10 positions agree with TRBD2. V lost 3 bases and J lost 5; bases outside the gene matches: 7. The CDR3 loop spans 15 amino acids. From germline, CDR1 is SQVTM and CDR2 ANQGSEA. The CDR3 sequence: CSVEGSSGGHNEQFF. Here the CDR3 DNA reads TGCAGCGTTGAGGGGTCTAGCGGGGGCCACAATGAGCAGTTCTTC.

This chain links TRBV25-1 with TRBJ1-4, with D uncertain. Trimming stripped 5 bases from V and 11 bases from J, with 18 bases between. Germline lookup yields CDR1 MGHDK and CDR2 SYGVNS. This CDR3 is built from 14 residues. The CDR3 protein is CASSPYDPAGKLFF. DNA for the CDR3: TGTGCCAGCAGTCCCTATGACCCCGCCGGGAAACTGTTTTTT.

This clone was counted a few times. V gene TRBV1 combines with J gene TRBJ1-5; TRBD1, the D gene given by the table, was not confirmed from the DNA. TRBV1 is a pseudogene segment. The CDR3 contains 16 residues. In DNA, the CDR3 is TGCACCAGCAGCCCCTCGACAGGGGACTCCAATCAGCCCCAGCATTTT. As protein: CTSSPSTGDSNQPQHF.

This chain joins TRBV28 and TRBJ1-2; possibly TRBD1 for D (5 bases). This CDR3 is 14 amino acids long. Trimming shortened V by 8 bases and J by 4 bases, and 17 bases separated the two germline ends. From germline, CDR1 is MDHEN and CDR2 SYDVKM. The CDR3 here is CASGLRGSGYGYTF. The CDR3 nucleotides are TGTGCCAGCGGACTTCGGGGGAGCGGCTATGGCTACACCTTC.

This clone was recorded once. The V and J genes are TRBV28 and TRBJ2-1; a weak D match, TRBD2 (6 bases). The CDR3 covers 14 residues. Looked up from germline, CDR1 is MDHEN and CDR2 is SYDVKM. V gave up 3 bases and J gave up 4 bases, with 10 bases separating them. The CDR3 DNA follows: TGTGCCAGCAGTTTGTGGGAGGAGTACAATGAGCAGTTCTTC. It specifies CASSLWEEYNEQFF.

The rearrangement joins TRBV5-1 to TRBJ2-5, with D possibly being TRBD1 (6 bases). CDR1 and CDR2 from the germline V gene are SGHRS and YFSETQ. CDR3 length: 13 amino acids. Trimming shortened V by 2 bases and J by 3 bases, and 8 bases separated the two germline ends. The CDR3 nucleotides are TGCGCCAGCAGCTTACAGGGAGAAGAGACCCAGTACTTC. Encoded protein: CASSLQGEETQYF.

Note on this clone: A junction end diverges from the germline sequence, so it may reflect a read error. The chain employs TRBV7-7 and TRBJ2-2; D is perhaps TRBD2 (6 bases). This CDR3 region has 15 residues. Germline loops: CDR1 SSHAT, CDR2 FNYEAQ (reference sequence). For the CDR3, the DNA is TGTGCTAGCAGCTTAGACGGGAGCGACACCGGGGAGCTGTTTTTT. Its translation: CASSLDGSDTGELFF.

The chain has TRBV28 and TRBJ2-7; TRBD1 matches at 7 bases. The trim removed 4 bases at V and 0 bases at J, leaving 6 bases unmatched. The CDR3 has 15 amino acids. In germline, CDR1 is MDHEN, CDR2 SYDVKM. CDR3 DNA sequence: TGTGCCAGCAGTTCCCTGACAGGGAGCTCCTACGAGCAGTACTTC. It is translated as CASSSLTGSSYEQYF.

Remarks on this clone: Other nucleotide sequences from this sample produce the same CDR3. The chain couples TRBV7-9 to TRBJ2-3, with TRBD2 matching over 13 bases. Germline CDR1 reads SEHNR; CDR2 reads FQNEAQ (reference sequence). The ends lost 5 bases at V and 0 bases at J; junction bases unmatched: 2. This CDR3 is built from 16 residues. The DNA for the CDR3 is TGTGCCAGCAGCCTGACTAGCGGGAGGAGCACAGATACGCAGTATTTT. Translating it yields CASSLTSGRSTDTQYF.

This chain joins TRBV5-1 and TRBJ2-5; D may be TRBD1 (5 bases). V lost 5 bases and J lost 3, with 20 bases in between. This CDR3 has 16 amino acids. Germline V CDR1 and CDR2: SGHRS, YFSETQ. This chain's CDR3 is CASRESGQGWKETQYF. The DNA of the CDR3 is TGCGCCAGCAGGGAGAGTGGACAAGGGTGGAAAGAGACCCAGTACTTC. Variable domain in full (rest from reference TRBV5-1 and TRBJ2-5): KAGVTQTPRYLIKTRGQQVTLSCSPISGHRSVSWYQQTPGQGLQFLFEYFSETQRNKGNFPGRFSGRQFSNSRSEMNVSTLELGDSALYLCASRESGQGWKETQYFGPGTRLLVL.